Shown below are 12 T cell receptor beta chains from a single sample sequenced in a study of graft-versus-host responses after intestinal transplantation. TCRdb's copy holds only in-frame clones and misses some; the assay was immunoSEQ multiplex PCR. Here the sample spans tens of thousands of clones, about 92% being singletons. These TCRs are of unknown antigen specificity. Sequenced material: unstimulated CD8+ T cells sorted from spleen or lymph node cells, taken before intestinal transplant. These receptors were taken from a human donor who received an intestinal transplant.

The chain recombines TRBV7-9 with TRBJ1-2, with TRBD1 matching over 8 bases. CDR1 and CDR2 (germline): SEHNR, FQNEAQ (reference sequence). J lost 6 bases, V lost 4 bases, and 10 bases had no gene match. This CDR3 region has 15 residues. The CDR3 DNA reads TGTGCCAGCAGCTCCATTGGGGCAGGGGGCAATGGCTACACCTTC. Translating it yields CASSSIGAGGNGYTF.

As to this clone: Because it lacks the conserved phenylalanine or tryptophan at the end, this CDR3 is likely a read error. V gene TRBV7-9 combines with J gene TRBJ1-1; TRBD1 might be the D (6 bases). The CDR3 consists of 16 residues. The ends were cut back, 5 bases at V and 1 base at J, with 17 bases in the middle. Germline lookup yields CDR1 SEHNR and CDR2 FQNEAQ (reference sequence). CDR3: CASSSTAGDQNTEAFS. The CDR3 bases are TGTGCCAGCAGCAGTACCGCAGGGGACCAGAACACTGAAGCTTTCTCT.

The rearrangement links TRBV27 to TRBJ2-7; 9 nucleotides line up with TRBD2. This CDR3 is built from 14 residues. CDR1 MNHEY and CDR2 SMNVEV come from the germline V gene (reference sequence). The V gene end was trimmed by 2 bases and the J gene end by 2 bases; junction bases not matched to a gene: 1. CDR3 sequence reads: CASSLAGGTYEQYF. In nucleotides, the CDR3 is TGTGCCAGCAGTTTAGCGGGGGGGACCTACGAGCAGTACTTC.

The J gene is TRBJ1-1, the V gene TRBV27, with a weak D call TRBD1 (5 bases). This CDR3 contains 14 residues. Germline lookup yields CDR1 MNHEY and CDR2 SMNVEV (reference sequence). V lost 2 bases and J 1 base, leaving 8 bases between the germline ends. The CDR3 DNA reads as TGTGCCAGCAGTTTAGGCGGGGCGAACACTGAAGCTTTCTTT. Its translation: CASSLGGANTEAFF.

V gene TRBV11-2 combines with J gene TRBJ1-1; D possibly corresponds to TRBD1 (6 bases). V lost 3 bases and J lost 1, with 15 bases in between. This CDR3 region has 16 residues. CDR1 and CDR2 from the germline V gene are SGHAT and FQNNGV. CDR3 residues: CASSFPVDSENTEAFF. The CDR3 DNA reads TGTGCCAGCAGCTTCCCCGTGGACAGCGAGAACACTGAAGCTTTCTTT.

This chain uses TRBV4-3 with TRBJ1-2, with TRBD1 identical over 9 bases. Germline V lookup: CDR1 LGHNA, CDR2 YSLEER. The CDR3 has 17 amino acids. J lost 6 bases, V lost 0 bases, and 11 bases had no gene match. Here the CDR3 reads CASSQEVGGQGHNGYTF. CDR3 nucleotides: TGCGCCAGCAGCCAAGAGGTCGGCGGACAGGGGCACAATGGCTACACCTTC.

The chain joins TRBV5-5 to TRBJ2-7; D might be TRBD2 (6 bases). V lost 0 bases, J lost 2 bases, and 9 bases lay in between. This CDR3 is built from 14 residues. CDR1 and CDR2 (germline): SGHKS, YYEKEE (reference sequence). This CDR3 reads CASSLAGGAYEQYF. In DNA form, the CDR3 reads TGTGCCAGCAGCTTGGCGGGCGGGGCCTACGAGCAGTACTTC.

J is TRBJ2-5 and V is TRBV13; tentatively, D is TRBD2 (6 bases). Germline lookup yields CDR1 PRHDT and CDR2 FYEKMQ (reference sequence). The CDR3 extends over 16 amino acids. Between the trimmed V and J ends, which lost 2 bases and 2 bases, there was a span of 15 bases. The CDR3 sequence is CASSLFGERAQETQYF. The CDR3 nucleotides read TGTGCCAGCAGCTTATTTGGAGAGCGGGCGCAAGAGACCCAGTACTTC. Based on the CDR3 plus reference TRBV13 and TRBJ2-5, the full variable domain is AAGVIQSPRHLIKEKRETATLKCYPIPRHDTVYWYQQGPGQDPQFLISFYEKMQSDKGSIPDRFSAQQFSDYHSELNMSSLELGDSALYFCASSLFGERAQETQYFGPGTRLLVL.

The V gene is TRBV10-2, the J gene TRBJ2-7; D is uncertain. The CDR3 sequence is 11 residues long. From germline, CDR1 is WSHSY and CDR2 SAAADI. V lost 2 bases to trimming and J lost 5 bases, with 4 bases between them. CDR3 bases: TGCGCCAGCAGTGAGATAGACGAGCAGTACTTC. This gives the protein CASSEIDEQYF.

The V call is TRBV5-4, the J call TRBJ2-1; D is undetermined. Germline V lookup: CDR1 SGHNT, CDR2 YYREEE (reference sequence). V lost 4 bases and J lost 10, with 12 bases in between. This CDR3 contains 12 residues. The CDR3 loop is CASSDLEGEQFF. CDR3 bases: TGTGCCAGCAGCGACCTAGAAGGCGAGCAGTTCTTC.

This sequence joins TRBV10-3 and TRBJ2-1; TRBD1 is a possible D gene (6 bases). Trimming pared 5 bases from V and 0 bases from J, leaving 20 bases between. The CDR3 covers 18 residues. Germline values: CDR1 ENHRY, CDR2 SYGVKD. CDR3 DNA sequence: TGTGCCATCAGTACAACAGGGTTTGTCTTCAGCTCCTACAATGAGCAGTTCTTC. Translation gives CAISTTGFVFSSYNEQFF.

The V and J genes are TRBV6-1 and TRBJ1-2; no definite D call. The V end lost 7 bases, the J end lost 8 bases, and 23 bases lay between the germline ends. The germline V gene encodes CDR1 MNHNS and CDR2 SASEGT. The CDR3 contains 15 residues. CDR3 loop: CASTPNAVTGRGYTF. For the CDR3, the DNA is TGTGCCAGCACTCCAAACGCGGTCACGGGTAGGGGCTACACCTTC.